This note documents a single T cell receptor beta chain sequence. In its sample, this clonotype was seen once. The specificity of this receptor is unknown. A read error is possible here, since a much larger clone lies one base away. The data belong to a study (dated by TCRdb to the mid-2010s). Broadly, across the study: The study set out to test whether tumor-infiltrating Tregs in breast cancer get recruited from blood Tregs or are instead converted in situ from other CD4+ T cell subsets. Study-wide conclusions, independent of this receptor: In terms of TCR gene usage, tumor memory CD4+ T cells clustered together with blood and lymph node memory CD4+ cells, as well as with lymph node naive CD4+ cells. Validation in the larger cohort was restricted to a single TCR beta V-J rearrangement rather than whole repertoires. The greatest overlap of tumor-infiltrating Treg TCR alpha and beta sequences was with tumor naive CD4+ T cells, followed next by blood naive CD4+ T cells.

Tregs were isolated as CD4+CD25+CD127-/low cells. Tregs, naive and memory CD4+ T cells from tumor, blood and ipsilateral draining lymph nodes of five breast cancer patients underwent full-length TCR alpha and beta sequencing. Tumor tissue and lymph nodes obtained by ipsilateral axillary dissection were perfused with PBS, cut into small pieces and digested using collagenase I and hyaluronidase. A purity exceeding 90% was confirmed by FACS for the sorted cell populations. Full-length TCR variable regions were amplified by 5' RACE PCR with constant-region reverse primers, and semi-nested PCR with Nested Universal Primer A was subsequently performed. The ReliaPrep RNA Cell Miniprep System was used to extract total RNA, which was then reverse transcribed into 5'RACE-ready cDNA with the SMARTer RACE 5'/3' Kit. An Illumina MiSeq was used to sequence the full-length TCR alpha and beta libraries, which had been barcoded with multiplex adaptors. In the paper's pipeline: For each of nine subset-tissue groups, sequencing data from the five patients were combined, and the groups were compared by unsupervised clustering of TCR gene usage. The Morisita-Horn index was used to calculate repertoire similarity, with shared sequences weighted according to their contribution to each repertoire. TCRdb redid the processing of the public reads, applying fastp at Q25 and MiXCR, and retained in-frame beta chains. Duplicate CDR3 protein sequences are folded into a single record with the most common DNA and genes. Here the V and J calls rest on TCRdb's processing, not on the authors' analysis. This sample is represented by over 45,000 distinct CDR3 sequences; about 28% of them were singletons. The top ten clonotypes cover 2% to 2.5% of the sample.

The TCR comes from a female donor with breast cancer. The sample was tumor-infiltrating Tregs sorted from the breast tumor.

The encoded CDR3 is CASSGGVWGGNYNVQFF. The nucleotide sequence reads TGTGCCAGCAGCGGAGGAGTGTGGGGCGGGAACTACAATGTGCAGTTCTTC. The chain is assembled from TRBV7-2 and TRBJ2-1; the D gene is possibly TRBD2, with 6 bases matching. There are 17 amino acids in the CDR3, from cysteine to phenylalanine inclusive. The DNA shown is the 51-base CDR3, in frame from base 1. CDR1 and CDR2 (SGHTA, FQGNSA) derive from the germline V gene.